Listed here is a single T cell receptor beta chain. Its antigen is not identified. Other DNA sequences in this specimen translate into the identical CDR3. This entry is derived from a study of CD4 T cells in relation to SARS-CoV-2 and coronaviruses. Study-wide findings and caveats: Crossreactive clones expanded significantly less to SARS-CoV-2 than monoreactive clones.

This CDR3 has 15 residues. With V trimmed by 3 bases and J by 1 base, 1 base remained unmatched. In germline, CDR1 is KGHSH, CDR2 LQKENI. Assay used: immunoSEQ multiplex PCR; TCRdb lists only in-frame clones, some missing. The data contain roughly 57,000 clones, 86% of them singletons. The unexposed donors gave CD4+ T cells in 2011-2018, prior to COVID-19. Naive and memory CD4+ T cells were separated from cryopreserved PBMCs. This chain links TRBV18 with TRBJ2-1; TRBD1 matches at 9 bases. The sequence derives from a human donor in good health. Sequencing was performed on memory CD4+ T cells from PBMCs. CDR3 protein: CASSPGTGSYNEQFF. As DNA, the CDR3 is TGTGCCAGCTCACCCGGGACAGGGTCCTACAATGAGCAGTTCTTC.